The T cell receptor (beta chain) under discussion was sequenced for a study of T-cell reconstitution after alpha-beta-depleted transplantation in children. CDR1 and CDR2 from the germline V gene are SEHNR and FQNEAQ (reference sequence). CDR3 length: 14 residues. V lost 5 bases, J lost 10 bases, and 15 bases lay in between. TCRbeta library preparation incorporated unique molecular identifiers. From the PCR reads, TCRdb called clonotypes with MiXCR, one entry per CDR3 protein. The sample has a few hundred thousand distinct CDR3 sequences; 9.7% are singletons. This clonotype appeared many times. The clonotype was recovered from a human donor who donated a stem cell graft to a child with SCID. The sample in question was PBMCs from the stem cell graft donor, obtained from the stem cell graft. The gene calls are TRBV7-9 and TRBJ1-6; D is unclear. The CDR3 DNA reads TGTGCCAGCAGCCTAACGGAAGGGTACTCACCCCTCCACTTT. Translation: CASSLTEGYSPLHF.